The 2 T cell receptor beta chains reported below all come from one sample, sequenced in a study of technical replicates of blood from a few donors. Sequencing used immunoSEQ multiplex PCR; TCRdb keeps in-frame clones, though not all of them. The table lists about 48,000 clones, 80% to 95% of them singletons. The sequenced material came from PBMCs. All receptors derive from a human donor in good health. Some clones in this sample may be carry-over from other donors' samples.

V usage is TRBV7-9 and J usage is TRBJ2-2, with TRBD1 as a possible D gene (7 bases). The CDR3 contains 15 residues. Germline lookup yields CDR1 SEHNR and CDR2 FQNEAQ (reference sequence). Trimming stripped 5 bases from V and 9 bases from J, with 19 bases between. CDR3 coding DNA: TGTGCCAGCAGCGGAACAGGGGAGGTGTCTTGGGAGCTGTTTTTT. This codes for CASSGTGEVSWELFF.

This chain joins TRBV9 and TRBJ2-7; TRBD2 matches at 9 bases. Germline CDR1 reads SGDLS; CDR2 reads YYNGEE. Trimming at V came to 4 bases and at J to 3 bases, leaving 8 bases not matched to a gene. The CDR3 extends over 15 amino acids. For the CDR3, the DNA is TGTGCCAGCAGCCCCGGGACTAGCCCTAGCTACGAGCAGTACTTC. Encoded protein: CASSPGTSPSYEQYF.